This record covers a single TCR beta chain. Its target is not known. These data originate in a study of a mutant IDH1 vaccine in newly diagnosed glioma. Study-wide background: Vaccines were begun 4-6 weeks after radiotherapy alone, or with temozolomide cycles.

Described time point: week 47, end of study. Every single dose of the vaccine, 300 ug of mutant IDH1 20-mer peptide, came with topical imiquimod. Patients received eight vaccinations in weeks 1, 3, 5, 7, 11, 15, 19, 23. The donors had new WHO grade 3 or 4 astrocytomas; these were IDH1-mutant and ATRX-lost. Germline V gene sequence: CDR1 LNHDA, CDR2 SQIVND (reference sequence). The CDR3 runs to 13 residues. The germline V and J ends were trimmed by 0 bases and 6 bases, with 8 bases remaining between them. This table comes from immunoSEQ multiplex PCR, and its TCRdb copy is limited to in-frame clones, with some not included. Among fewer than 25,000 clones listed, approximately 84% were seen once.

The receptor was isolated from a middle-aged man with glioma. The sequences come from PBMCs, collected from a glioma patient whose treatment included an IDH1 peptide vaccine. The chain couples TRBV19 to TRBJ1-2; D is possibly TRBD1 (5 bases). The CDR3 protein is CASSIDRRDGYTF. The CDR3 coding sequence is TGTGCCAGTAGTATAGATCGCAGGGATGGCTACACCTTC. Full variable domain (missing parts from reference TRBV19 and TRBJ1-2): DGGITQSPKYLFRKEGQNVTLSCEQNLNHDAMYWYRQDPGQGLRLIYYSQIVNDFQKGDIAEGYSVSREKKESFPLTVTSAQKNPTAFYLCASSIDRRDGYTFGSGTRLTVV.